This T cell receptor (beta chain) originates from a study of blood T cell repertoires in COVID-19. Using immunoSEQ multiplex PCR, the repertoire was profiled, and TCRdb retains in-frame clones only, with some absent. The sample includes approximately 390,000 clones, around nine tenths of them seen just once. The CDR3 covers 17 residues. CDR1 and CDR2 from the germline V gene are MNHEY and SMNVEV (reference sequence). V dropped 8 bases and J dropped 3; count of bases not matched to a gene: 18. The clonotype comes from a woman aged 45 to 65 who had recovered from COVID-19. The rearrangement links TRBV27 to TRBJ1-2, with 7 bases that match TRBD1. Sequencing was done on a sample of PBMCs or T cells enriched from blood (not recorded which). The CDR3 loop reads CASRDVSTGRGHYGYTF. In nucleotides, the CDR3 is TGTGCCAGCCGGGATGTTTCGACAGGGAGAGGACACTATGGCTACACCTTC.